The clone carrying this T cell receptor beta chain was counted a few times. The antigen is not known. Autoimmune disease history or systemic immunosuppression excluded patients. This entry comes from a study of OX40 agonist ivuxolimab in advanced cancers. Whole-study context: Partial responses occurred in three patients (one hepatocellular carcinoma, two cutaneous melanoma). Findings and limits, study-wide: At 0.1 to 3.0 mg/kg and by week 6, clonal expansion occurred in CD4+ and CD8+ blood T cells.

TCRdb's table, derived via immunoSEQ multiplex PCR, lists solely in-frame clones and lacks some. This sample has about 34,000 clones, with roughly 80% found just once. CDR1 and CDR2 from the germline V gene are SGHTA and FQGNSA. Trimming took off 5 bases at V and 3 bases at J, with 11 bases between the two ends. The CDR3 is 13 amino acids. This clonotype was sampled from an adult with an advanced solid tumor such as melanoma, head and neck, liver or kidney cancer. The input for sequencing was CD4+ or CD8+ T cells sorted from blood, taken in a trial of the OX40 agonist ivuxolimab. The J gene is TRBJ2-7, the V gene TRBV7-2; TRBD1 is a possible D gene (6 bases). The CDR3 DNA is TGTGCCAGCAGCATCACAGGGATCTACGAGCAGTACTTC. Protein sequence: CASSITGIYEQYF.